This is a list of T cell receptor beta chains from one sample in a study of T-cell memory formation after mild COVID-19. TCRdb re-called the 5' RACE reads with MiXCR, one entry per CDR3 protein. The sample has about 270,000 distinct CDR3 sequences, around 15% seen once. Sequenced: PBMCs or a T cell subset sorted from them (not recorded which). Receptors were obtained from a man between 18 and 35 years old who had mild COVID-19 (a few samples of this study predate the infection). Cell type and time point are not known. CDR3s include the opening cysteine and the closing phenylalanine or tryptophan. The D gene is left open where the match is weak. For some rows the clone size is stated as once, few or many, or as a class when expanded; others skip it.

cdr3_length j_call clone_size v_call d_call cdr3_aa cdr3_nt
13 TRBJ1-1 few TRBV6-4 . CASSVAVNTEAFF TGTGCCAGCAGTGTTGCTGTGAACACTGAAGCTTTCTTT
13 TRBJ1-1 . TRBV19 . CASSSTATTEAFF TGTGCCAGTAGTTCTACAGCTACGACTGAAGCTTTCTTT
14 TRBJ2-7 . TRBV20-1 TRBD1 CSARPRDRRHEQYF TGCAGTGCTAGACCCCGGGACAGGCGCCACGAGCAGTACTTC
15 TRBJ1-6 few TRBV20-1 . CSARDFGRAASPLHF TGCAGTGCTAGAGATTTTGGCAGGGCTGCGTCACCCCTCCACTTT
12 TRBJ1-4 . TRBV11-2 . CASRGTNEKLFF TGTGCCAGCAGGGGAACTAATGAAAAACTGTTTTTT
19 TRBJ2-1 few TRBV2 . CASSEAEVILGGSYNEQFF TGTGCCAGCAGTGAAGCTGAAGTTATTTTGGGGGGCTCCTACAATGAGCAGTTCTTC
14 TRBJ2-5 few TRBV7-8 . CASSLVLTKETQYF TGTGCCAGCAGCTTAGTTTTGACTAAAGAGACCCAGTACTTC
18 TRBJ1-2 once TRBV18 TRBD1 CASSLLLPGTESGYGYTF TGTGCCAGCTCGCTCCTCCTTCCCGGGACAGAATCTGGCTATGGCTACACCTTC
15 TRBJ2-2 once TRBV11-2 . CASSLRGTTPGELFF TGTGCCAGCAGCTTGAGGGGGACCACGCCCGGGGAGCTGTTTTTT
12 TRBJ1-2 few TRBV29-1 . CSVETGTYGYTF TGCAGCGTTGAAACCGGGACCTATGGCTACACCTTC
17 TRBJ1-4 few TRBV20-1 TRBD1 CSARVGQGSPTNEKLFF TGCAGTGCTAGAGTGGGACAGGGGAGTCCAACTAATGAAAAACTGTTTTTT
14 TRBJ1-6 few TRBV7-2 . CAISHGQGLVPLHF TGTGCCATCAGCCATGGGCAGGGGCTTGTCCCCCTCCACTTT
15 TRBJ2-2 few TRBV9 . CASSVAGTNTGELFF TGTGCCAGCAGCGTAGCTGGGACGAACACCGGGGAGCTGTTTTTT
14 TRBJ2-7 many TRBV14 TRBD1 CASSSRDRGNEQYF TGTGCCAGCAGCTCCCGGGACAGGGGGAACGAGCAGTACTTC
13 TRBJ1-2 . TRBV2 TRBD1 CASSPGTEIGYTF TGTGCCAGCAGCCCCGGGACAGAGATAGGCTACACCTTC
15 TRBJ2-5 . TRBV4-1 . CASSPIGGLQETQYF TGCGCCAGCAGCCCAATAGGGGGTCTCCAAGAGACCCAGTACTTC
15 TRBJ1-5 . TRBV4-1 . CASSRSGASNQPQHF TGCGCCAGCAGCCGCAGTGGGGCTAGCAATCAGCCCCAGCATTTT
14 TRBJ2-1 few TRBV2 TRBD2 CARELAGGANEQFF TGTGCCAGAGAACTAGCGGGGGGGGCCAATGAGCAGTTCTTC
14 TRBJ1-1 few TRBV10-2 . CASSRTEMNTEAFF TGCGCCAGCAGTCGGACGGAAATGAACACTGAAGCTTTCTTT
16 TRBJ1-3 many TRBV3-1 . CASSQVGASSGNTIYF TGTGCCAGCAGCCAAGTCGGGGCAAGCTCTGGAAACACCATATATTTT
15 TRBJ1-2 . TRBV20-1 TRBD1 CSARRGGRDTYGYTF TGCAGTGCTAGGAGAGGGGGCAGGGATACCTATGGCTACACCTTC
18 TRBJ2-3 . TRBV28 . CASSHHGGGQGSTDTQYF TGTGCCAGCAGCCACCATGGGGGGGGGCAGGGGAGCACAGATACGCAGTATTTT
13 TRBJ1-1 few TRBV10-3 . CAISDRRDAEAFF TGTGCCATCAGTGATAGGCGGGACGCTGAAGCTTTCTTT
12 TRBJ2-7 many TRBV5-6 . CASSSNSYEQYF TGTGCCAGCAGCTCGAACAGCTACGAGCAGTACTTC
14 TRBJ1-2 few TRBV6-5 TRBD1 CASKPGQGNYGYTF TGTGCCAGCAAACCGGGACAGGGGAACTATGGCTACACCTTC
14 TRBJ2-5 many TRBV5-1 . CASAEQGDQETQYF TGCGCCAGCGCAGAACAGGGAGACCAAGAGACCCAGTACTTC
13 TRBJ1-5 few TRBV20-1 . CSAAGDSNQPQHF TGCAGTGCAGCCGGTGATAGCAATCAGCCCCAGCATTTT
14 TRBJ1-2 . TRBV20-1 TRBD1 CSCAHRGRPYGYTF TGCAGTTGTGCGCACAGGGGGCGTCCGTATGGCTACACCTTC
17 TRBJ2-6 . TRBV6-2/TRBV6-3 TRBD2 CASRPSGGSSGANVLTF TGTGCCAGCAGGCCTAGCGGGGGGAGCTCTGGGGCCAACGTCCTGACTTTC